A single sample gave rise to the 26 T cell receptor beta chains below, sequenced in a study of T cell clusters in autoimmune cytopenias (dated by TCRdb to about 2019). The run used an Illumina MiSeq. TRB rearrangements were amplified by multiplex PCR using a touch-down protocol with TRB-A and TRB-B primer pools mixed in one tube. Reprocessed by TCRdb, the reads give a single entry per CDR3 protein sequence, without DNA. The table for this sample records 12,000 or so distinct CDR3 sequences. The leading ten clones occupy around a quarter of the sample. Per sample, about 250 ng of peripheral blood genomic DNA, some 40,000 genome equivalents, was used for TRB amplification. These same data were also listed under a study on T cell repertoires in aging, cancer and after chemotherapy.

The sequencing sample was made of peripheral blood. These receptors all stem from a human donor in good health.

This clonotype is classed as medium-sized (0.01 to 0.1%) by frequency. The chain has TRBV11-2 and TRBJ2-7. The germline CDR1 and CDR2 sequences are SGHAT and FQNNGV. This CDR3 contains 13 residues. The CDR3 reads CASSFAPDYEQYF. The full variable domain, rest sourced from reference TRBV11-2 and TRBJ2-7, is EAGVAQSPRYKIIEKRQSVAFWCNPISGHATLYWYQQILGQGPKLLIQFQNNGVVDDSQLPKDRFSAERLKGVDSTLKIQPAKLEDSAVYLCASSFAPDYEQYFGPGTRLTVT.

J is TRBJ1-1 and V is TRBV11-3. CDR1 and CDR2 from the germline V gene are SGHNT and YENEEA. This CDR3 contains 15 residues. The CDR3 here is CASSPGMGDRTEAFF. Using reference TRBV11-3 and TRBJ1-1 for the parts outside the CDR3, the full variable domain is EAGVVQSPRYKIIEKKQPVAFWCNPISGHNTLYWYLQNLGQGPELLIRYENEEAVDDSQLPKDRFSAERLKGVDSTLKIQPAELGDSAVYLCASSPGMGDRTEAFFGQGTRLTVV.

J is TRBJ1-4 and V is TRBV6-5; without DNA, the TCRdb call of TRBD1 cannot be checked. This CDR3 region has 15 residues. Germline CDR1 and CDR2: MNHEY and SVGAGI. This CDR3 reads CASSYLDGGNEKLFF.

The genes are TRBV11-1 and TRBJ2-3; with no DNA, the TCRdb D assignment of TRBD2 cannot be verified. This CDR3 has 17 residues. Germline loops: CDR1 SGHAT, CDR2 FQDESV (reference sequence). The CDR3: CAWSGSGGSPSTDTQYF.

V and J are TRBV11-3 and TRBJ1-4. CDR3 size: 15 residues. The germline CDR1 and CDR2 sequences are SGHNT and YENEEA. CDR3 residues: CASSSRTFRGEKLFF.

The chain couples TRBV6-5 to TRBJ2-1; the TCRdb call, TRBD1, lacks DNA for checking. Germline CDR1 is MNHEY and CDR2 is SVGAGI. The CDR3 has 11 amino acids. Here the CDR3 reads CASSYGGEQFF.

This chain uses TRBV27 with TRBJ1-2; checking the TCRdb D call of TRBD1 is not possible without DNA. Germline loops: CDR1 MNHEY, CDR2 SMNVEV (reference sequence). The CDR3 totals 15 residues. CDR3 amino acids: CASSPTPRPGVGYTF.

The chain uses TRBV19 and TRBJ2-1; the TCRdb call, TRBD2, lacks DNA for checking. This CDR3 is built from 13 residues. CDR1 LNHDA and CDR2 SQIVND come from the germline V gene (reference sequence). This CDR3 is CASNPGGYNEQFF.

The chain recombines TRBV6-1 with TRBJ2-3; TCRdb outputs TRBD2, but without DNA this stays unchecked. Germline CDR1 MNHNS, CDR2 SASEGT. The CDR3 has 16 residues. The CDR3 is CASSEVGGRYTDTQYF.

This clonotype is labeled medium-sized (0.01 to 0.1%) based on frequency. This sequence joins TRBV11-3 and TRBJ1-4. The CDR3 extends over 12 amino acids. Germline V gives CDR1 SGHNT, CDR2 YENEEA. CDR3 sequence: CASSLQHEKLFF.

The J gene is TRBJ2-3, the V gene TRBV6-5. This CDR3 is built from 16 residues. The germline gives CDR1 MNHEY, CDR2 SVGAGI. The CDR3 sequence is CASSYSFGQGSDTQYF.

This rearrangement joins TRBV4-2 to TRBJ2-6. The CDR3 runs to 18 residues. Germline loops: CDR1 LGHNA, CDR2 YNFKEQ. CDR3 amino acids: CASSQDILGDSGANVLTF.

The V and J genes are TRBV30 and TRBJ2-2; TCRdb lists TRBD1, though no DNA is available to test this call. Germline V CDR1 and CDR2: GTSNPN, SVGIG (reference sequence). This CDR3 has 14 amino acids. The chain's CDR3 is CAWSLGAVGGELFF.

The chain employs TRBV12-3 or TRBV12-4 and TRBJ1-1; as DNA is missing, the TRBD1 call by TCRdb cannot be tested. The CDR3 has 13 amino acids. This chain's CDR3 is CASSTRASTEAFF.

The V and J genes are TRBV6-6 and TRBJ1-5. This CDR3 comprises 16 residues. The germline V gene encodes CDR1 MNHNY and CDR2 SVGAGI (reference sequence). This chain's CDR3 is CASSSEAGRYNQPQHF.

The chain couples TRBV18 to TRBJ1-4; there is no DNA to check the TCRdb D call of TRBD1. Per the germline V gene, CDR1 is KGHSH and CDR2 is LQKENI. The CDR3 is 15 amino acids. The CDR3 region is CASSPQSQGGEKLFF.

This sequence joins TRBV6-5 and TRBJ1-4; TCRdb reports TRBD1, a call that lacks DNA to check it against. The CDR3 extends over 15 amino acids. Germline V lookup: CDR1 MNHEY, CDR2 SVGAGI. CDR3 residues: CASSPEQGGNEKLFF.

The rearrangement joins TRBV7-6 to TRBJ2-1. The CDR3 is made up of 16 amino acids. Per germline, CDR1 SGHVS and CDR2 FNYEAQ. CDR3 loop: CASSLTTHSSYNEQFF.

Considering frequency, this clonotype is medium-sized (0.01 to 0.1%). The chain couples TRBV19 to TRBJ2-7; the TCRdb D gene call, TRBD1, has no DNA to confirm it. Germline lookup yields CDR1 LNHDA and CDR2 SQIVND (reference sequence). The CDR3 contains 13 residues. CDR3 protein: CASSIGQGGEQYF.

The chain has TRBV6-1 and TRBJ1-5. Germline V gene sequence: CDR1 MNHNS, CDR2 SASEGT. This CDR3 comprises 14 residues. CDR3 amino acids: CASTRHNSNQPQHF.

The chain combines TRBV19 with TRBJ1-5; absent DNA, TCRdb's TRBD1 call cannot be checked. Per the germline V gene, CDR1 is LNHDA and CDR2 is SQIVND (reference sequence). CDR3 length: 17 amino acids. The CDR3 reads CASRPDSGTGMFQPQHF.

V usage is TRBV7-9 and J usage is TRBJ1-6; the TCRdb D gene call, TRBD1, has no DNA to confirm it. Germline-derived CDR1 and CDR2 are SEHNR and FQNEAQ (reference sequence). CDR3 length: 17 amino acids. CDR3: CASSSPKIQGGNSPLHF.

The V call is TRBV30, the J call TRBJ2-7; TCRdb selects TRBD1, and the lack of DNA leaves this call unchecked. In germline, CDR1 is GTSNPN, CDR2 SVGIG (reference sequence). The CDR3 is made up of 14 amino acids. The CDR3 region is CAWSRDRGRYEQYF.

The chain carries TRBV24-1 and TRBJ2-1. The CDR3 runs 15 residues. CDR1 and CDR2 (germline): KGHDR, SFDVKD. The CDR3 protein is CATSDGSRSYNEQFF.

CDR3 protein: CASSIPREKLFF. The chain is built from TRBV19 and TRBJ1-4. CDR3 length: 12 amino acids. In germline, CDR1 is LNHDA, CDR2 SQIVND (reference sequence). The full variable domain, completed using reference TRBV19 and TRBJ1-4, is DGGITQSPKYLFRKEGQNVTLSCEQNLNHDAMYWYRQDPGQGLRLIYYSQIVNDFQKGDIAEGYSVSREKKESFPLTVTSAQKNPTAFYLCASSIPREKLFFGSGTQLSVL.

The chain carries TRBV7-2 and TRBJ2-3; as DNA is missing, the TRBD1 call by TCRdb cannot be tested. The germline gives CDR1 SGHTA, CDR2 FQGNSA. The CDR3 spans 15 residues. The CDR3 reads CASSSSGGAGDTQYF.